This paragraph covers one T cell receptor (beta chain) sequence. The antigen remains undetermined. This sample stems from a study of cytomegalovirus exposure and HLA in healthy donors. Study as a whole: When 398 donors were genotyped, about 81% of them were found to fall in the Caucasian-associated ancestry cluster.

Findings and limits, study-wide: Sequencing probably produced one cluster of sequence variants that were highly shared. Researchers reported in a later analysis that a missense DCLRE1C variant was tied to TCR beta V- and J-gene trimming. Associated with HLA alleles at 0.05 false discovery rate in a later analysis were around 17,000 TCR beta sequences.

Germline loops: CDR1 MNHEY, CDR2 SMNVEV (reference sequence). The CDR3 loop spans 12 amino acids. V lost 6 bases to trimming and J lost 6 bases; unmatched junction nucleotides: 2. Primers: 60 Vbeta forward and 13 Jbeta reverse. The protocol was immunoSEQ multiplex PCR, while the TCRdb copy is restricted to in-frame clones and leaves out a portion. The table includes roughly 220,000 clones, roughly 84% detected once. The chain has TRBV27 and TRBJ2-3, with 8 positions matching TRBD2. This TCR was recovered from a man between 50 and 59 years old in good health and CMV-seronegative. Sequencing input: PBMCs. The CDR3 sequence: CASRTSVDTQYF. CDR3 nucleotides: TGTGCCAGCAGGACTAGCGTGGATACGCAGTATTTT.